This entry describes one T cell receptor beta chain. Recruits, aged roughly 18 to 90 years, lived in 20 to 30 US areas. Cohort assignment relied on participant-reported clinical history. Recovered participants had two consecutive negative NP/OP PCR tests, healthcare professional clearance, or symptom resolution. This record belongs to a study of blood T cell repertoires in COVID-19. Study in general: The United States, Italy and Spain provided the acute and convalescent COVID-19 samples.

V lost 3 bases to trimming and J lost 5 bases, with 13 bases between them. This CDR3 is built from 14 residues. CDR1 is MNHEY and CDR2 is SVGAGI in the germline V gene. Clones were read by immunoSEQ multiplex PCR, and TCRdb kept only the in-frame ones, dropping some. Here the sample spans 170,000 or so clones, roughly 85% being singletons. This rearrangement joins TRBV6-5 to TRBJ2-5; D ambiguous. This receptor was identified in a woman aged 18-29 years who had recovered from COVID-19. Source material: PBMCs or T cells enriched from blood (not recorded which). CDR3 in amino acids: CASSYGFPGETQYF. The CDR3 DNA follows: TGTGCCAGCAGTTATGGGTTTCCCGGGGAGACCCAGTACTTC.